Listed below are T cell receptor beta chains from one sample, sequenced in a study of identical twins. TCRdb recomputed calls from the 5' RACE reads with MiXCR, one row per CDR3 protein. Among some 500,000 distinct CDR3 sequences listed, around 15% were seen once. The same sample was also used in a study of yellow fever vaccine responses in identical twins.

Sequenced input: CD4+ T cells sorted from blood. The receptors here all came from a woman under 30 in good health. Both conserved end residues are part of each CDR3. Each record gives: V gene, D gene, J gene, clone size, CDR3 protein, CDR3 DNA. The D gene is left open where the match is weak. The size entry is marked missing in some rows and otherwise reads once, few, many or a size class.

v_call: TRBV5-1
d_call: TRBD2
j_call: TRBJ2-1
clone_size: few
cdr3_aa: CASGLLAGANEQFF
cdr3_nt: TGCGCCAGCGGCTTGCTAGCGGGAGCTAATGAGCAGTTCTTC

v_call: TRBV11-2
d_call: TRBD1
j_call: TRBJ2-3
clone_size: few
cdr3_aa: CASSRGQAGTDTQYF
cdr3_nt: TGTGCCAGCAGCCGAGGACAGGCAGGCACAGATACGCAGTATTTT

v_call: TRBV6-2/TRBV6-3
d_call: -
j_call: TRBJ1-5
clone_size: -
cdr3_aa: CASRPRFSNQPQHF
cdr3_nt: TGTGCCAGCAGACCACGGTTTAGCAATCAGCCCCAGCATTTT

v_call: TRBV7-9
d_call: -
j_call: TRBJ2-4
clone_size: few
cdr3_aa: CASARSGVAKNIQYF
cdr3_nt: TGTGCCAGCGCGAGGTCAGGAGTAGCCAAAAACATTCAGTACTTC

v_call: TRBV29-1
d_call: -
j_call: TRBJ2-1
clone_size: many
cdr3_aa: CSPGTNNNEQFF
cdr3_nt: TGCAGCCCCGGGACAAATAACAATGAGCAGTTCTTC

v_call: TRBV12-3/TRBV12-4
d_call: -
j_call: TRBJ1-1
clone_size: -
cdr3_aa: CASRGARGNTEAFF
cdr3_nt: TGTGCCAGCCGAGGGGCCAGGGGGAACACTGAAGCTTTCTTT

v_call: TRBV27
d_call: -
j_call: TRBJ2-5
clone_size: few
cdr3_aa: CASSPMTRQETQYF
cdr3_nt: TGTGCCAGCAGTCCCATGACACGACAAGAGACCCAGTACTTC

v_call: TRBV5-8
d_call: TRBD1
j_call: TRBJ2-7
clone_size: -
cdr3_aa: CASSLGQGRDEQYF
cdr3_nt: TGTGCCAGCAGCCTTGGACAGGGGCGAGACGAGCAGTACTTC

v_call: TRBV27
d_call: -
j_call: TRBJ2-7
clone_size: -
cdr3_aa: CASSPPSGLRGEQYF
cdr3_nt: TGTGCCAGCAGTCCCCCCTCGGGTCTCCGGGGCGAGCAGTACTTC

v_call: TRBV3-1
d_call: -
j_call: TRBJ2-5
clone_size: few
cdr3_aa: CASSRPSKETQYF
cdr3_nt: TGTGCCAGCAGCCGCCCGTCAAAGGAGACCCAGTACTTC

v_call: TRBV7-9
d_call: TRBD2
j_call: TRBJ2-1
clone_size: few
cdr3_aa: CASSQTQPGLAGEGEQFF
cdr3_nt: TGTGCCAGCAGCCAGACCCAGCCGGGACTAGCGGGAGAAGGTGAGCAGTTCTTC

v_call: TRBV29-1
d_call: -
j_call: TRBJ2-2
clone_size: -
cdr3_aa: CSVVRGTGELFF
cdr3_nt: TGCAGCGTTGTTAGAGGGACCGGGGAGCTGTTTTTT

v_call: TRBV20-1
d_call: -
j_call: TRBJ2-3
clone_size: -
cdr3_aa: CSACSGTEFYTQYF
cdr3_nt: TGCAGTGCTTGCAGCGGGACAGAATTTTATACGCAGTATTTT

v_call: TRBV6-2/TRBV6-3
d_call: -
j_call: TRBJ2-3
clone_size: few
cdr3_aa: CASSFLWGSSDTQYF
cdr3_nt: TGTGCCAGCAGTTTTTTGTGGGGGAGCTCAGATACGCAGTATTTT

v_call: TRBV3-1
d_call: TRBD2
j_call: TRBJ2-1
clone_size: many
cdr3_aa: CASSHLRTSGGNEQFF
cdr3_nt: TGTGCCAGCAGCCACCTCCGGACTAGCGGGGGCAATGAGCAGTTCTTC

v_call: TRBV10-2
d_call: TRBD2
j_call: TRBJ2-2
clone_size: few
cdr3_aa: CASSESGGRATGELFF
cdr3_nt: TGCGCCAGCAGTGAGTCAGGCGGGAGGGCCACCGGGGAGCTGTTTTTT

v_call: TRBV11-3
d_call: TRBD1
j_call: TRBJ2-7
clone_size: -
cdr3_aa: CASSFDGQGAYEQYF
cdr3_nt: TGTGCCAGCAGCTTTGATGGACAGGGGGCCTACGAGCAGTACTTC

v_call: TRBV7-2
d_call: -
j_call: TRBJ2-7
clone_size: few
cdr3_aa: CASSLARGDIYEQYF
cdr3_nt: TGTGCCAGCAGCTTAGCGAGGGGGGATATCTACGAGCAGTACTTC

v_call: TRBV27
d_call: TRBD2
j_call: TRBJ2-1
clone_size: few
cdr3_aa: CATDPGLGHNEQFF
cdr3_nt: TGTGCCACCGACCCAGGACTAGGTCACAATGAGCAGTTCTTC

v_call: TRBV28
d_call: TRBD1
j_call: TRBJ2-1
clone_size: few
cdr3_aa: CASRPFPRDRLSYEQFF
cdr3_nt: TGTGCCAGCCGCCCATTTCCCCGGGACAGGTTATCATATGAGCAATTCTTC

v_call: TRBV7-2
d_call: -
j_call: TRBJ2-3
clone_size: few
cdr3_aa: CASSLGGVGSSDTQYF
cdr3_nt: TGTGCCAGCAGCTTAGGGGGTGTCGGGAGTTCAGATACGCAGTATTTT

v_call: TRBV7-9
d_call: -
j_call: TRBJ2-1
clone_size: many
cdr3_aa: CASSGIASRNEQFF
cdr3_nt: TGTGCCAGCAGCGGCATAGCGAGTCGAAATGAGCAGTTCTTC

v_call: TRBV12-3/TRBV12-4
d_call: -
j_call: TRBJ2-3
clone_size: few
cdr3_aa: CASSLGGTGNPYTDTQYF
cdr3_nt: TGTGCCAGCAGTTTAGGAGGAACAGGAAACCCTTACACAGATACGCAGTATTTT

v_call: TRBV3-1
d_call: -
j_call: TRBJ1-3
clone_size: -
cdr3_aa: CASSPRHRALSGNTIYF
cdr3_nt: TGTGCCAGCAGCCCAAGACACCGGGCCCTCTCTGGAAACACCATATATTTT

v_call: TRBV4-3
d_call: -
j_call: TRBJ1-5
clone_size: few
cdr3_aa: CASSPNPTVNQPQHF
cdr3_nt: TGCGCCAGCAGCCCCAACCCGACAGTGAATCAGCCCCAGCATTTT

v_call: TRBV7-2
d_call: -
j_call: TRBJ2-3
clone_size: -
cdr3_aa: CASSSRLPGTQYF
cdr3_nt: TGTGCCAGCAGCTCGCGCCTTCCTGGTACGCAGTATTTT

v_call: TRBV29-1
d_call: -
j_call: TRBJ2-3
clone_size: many
cdr3_aa: CSVYDPTEADTQYF
cdr3_nt: TGCAGCGTGTACGACCCTACTGAGGCAGATACGCAGTATTTT

v_call: TRBV27
d_call: TRBD2
j_call: TRBJ2-7
clone_size: few
cdr3_aa: CASSRAAGGPGEQYF
cdr3_nt: TGTGCCAGCAGTAGGGCAGCGGGAGGGCCTGGGGAGCAGTACTTC

v_call: TRBV4-2
d_call: TRBD2
j_call: TRBJ2-7
clone_size: -
cdr3_aa: CASSQDWASGALVQYF
cdr3_nt: TGTGCCAGCAGCCAAGATTGGGCTAGCGGGGCCTTGGTGCAGTACTTC

v_call: TRBV20-1
d_call: -
j_call: TRBJ2-2
clone_size: few
cdr3_aa: CSARDPRDTGELFF
cdr3_nt: TGCAGTGCTAGAGATCCCAGGGACACCGGGGAGCTGTTTTTT

v_call: TRBV5-1
d_call: -
j_call: TRBJ2-1
clone_size: few
cdr3_aa: CASSLGVPGRNEQFF
cdr3_nt: TGCGCCAGCAGCTTGGGGGTCCCGGGGCGCAATGAGCAGTTCTTC

v_call: TRBV27
d_call: -
j_call: TRBJ2-3
clone_size: -
cdr3_aa: CASSREGDTDTQYF
cdr3_nt: TGTGCCAGCAGCCGAGAGGGAGACACAGATACGCAGTATTTT

v_call: TRBV12-3/TRBV12-4
d_call: -
j_call: TRBJ2-7
clone_size: many
cdr3_aa: CASSLQLLYEQYF
cdr3_nt: TGTGCCAGCAGTTTACAACTACTCTACGAGCAGTACTTC

v_call: TRBV18
d_call: TRBD2
j_call: TRBJ2-1
clone_size: few
cdr3_aa: CASSPPGTSVTVQFF
cdr3_nt: TGTGCCAGCTCACCACCGGGCACTAGCGTTACGGTACAGTTCTTC

v_call: TRBV7-2
d_call: -
j_call: TRBJ2-1
clone_size: -
cdr3_aa: CASSSSPVSSYNEQFF
cdr3_nt: TGTGCCAGCAGCTCCTCGCCTGTAAGCTCCTACAATGAGCAGTTCTTC

v_call: TRBV6-6
d_call: -
j_call: TRBJ2-5
clone_size: -
cdr3_aa: CASTRRIQETQYF
cdr3_nt: TGTGCCAGCACCAGACGGATACAAGAGACCCAGTACTTC

v_call: TRBV6-1
d_call: -
j_call: TRBJ2-5
clone_size: many
cdr3_aa: CASSEGGTARTQYF
cdr3_nt: TGTGCCAGCAGTGAGGGGGGGACAGCGAGGACCCAGTACTTC

v_call: TRBV6-2/TRBV6-3
d_call: -
j_call: TRBJ2-4
clone_size: -
cdr3_aa: CASSYRVAKNIQYF
cdr3_nt: TGTGCCAGCAGTTACCGAGTAGCCAAAAACATTCAGTACTTC

v_call: TRBV3-1
d_call: -
j_call: TRBJ2-7
clone_size: many
cdr3_aa: CASSHPGLNEQYF
cdr3_nt: TGTGCCAGCAGCCATCCGGGGCTGAACGAGCAGTACTTC